The entry below gives a single T cell receptor beta chain sequence along with its context. Its antigen is as yet unknown. The entry originates in a study of cytomegalovirus exposure and HLA in healthy donors. The wider study: Earlier, approximately 180 million T cells were analyzed, and about 120 million unique TCR beta sequences were found among them. Findings and caveats of the study: When a later analysis was performed, an Asian-associated ancestry cluster reportedly had fewer N-insertions than the roughly 700-donor mean. Previous analysis showed most TCR beta V segments were productive about 87% or about 30% of the time. The records held CMV serostatus as the only immune exposure information.

Primers included in the PCR were 60 Vbeta and 13 Jbeta primers. Repertoires were generated with immunoSEQ multiplex PCR, while TCRdb's copy carries only in-frame clones and drops some. The data show 150,000 or so clones, roughly 82% seen once. Material for sequencing was PBMCs. This TCR derives from a man aged 30-40 years in good health and CMV-seronegative.

The CDR3 region is CASSSGTGWNTEAFF. DNA for the CDR3: TGTGCCAGCAGTTCGGGGACAGGCTGGAACACTGAAGCTTTCTTT. The rearrangement joins TRBV6-6 to TRBJ1-1, with 8 bases matching TRBD1. Germline V gives CDR1 MNHNY, CDR2 SVGAGI (reference sequence). The trim removed 4 bases at V and 1 base at J, leaving 5 bases unmatched. The CDR3 length is 15 residues.